What follows describes a single T cell receptor beta chain. Which antigen it targets is not known. The cohort was made up of 666 healthy bone marrow donors. Cohort members were all nominally healthy when sampled, although unrecorded immune exposures were likely present. The donor tested CMV seropositive and was one of the 289 seropositive cohort members. Each donor provided a peripheral blood sample, and peripheral blood mononuclear cells were used for TCR beta sequencing. The Qiagen DNeasy Blood Extraction Kit was used to extract genomic DNA from the blood cell samples. The library was generated by the immunoSEQ multiplex PCR assay. For the multiplex PCR, a mixture combining 60 forward primers for TCR Vbeta segments and 13 reverse primers for TCR Jbeta segments was used. The CDR3 region of rearranged TCR beta genes was amplified from genomic DNA with a multiplex PCR assay. The Illumina HiSeq System was used to sequence the amplified TCR beta libraries as 87-base-pair reads. The original pipeline was this. A later analysis counted some 80 million unique TCR beta chains across the 640 or so repertoires, and 9 million to 14 million of these chains were shared by at least two donors. To remove PCR and sequencing errors, raw reads were error-corrected and collapsed into unique sequences using a nearest-neighbor algorithm that merged closely related sequences. CDR3 sequences were aligned to IMGT reference sequences to assign V, D and J gene segments. Each retained sequence needed at least a six-nucleotide match to both a V gene segment and a J gene segment. A rearrangement was called productive if the CDR3 had no stop codons and remained in frame with V and J, and every other rearrangement was called non-productive. Following IMGT convention, CDR3 was defined as the stretch from the second conserved V-encoded cysteine up to the conserved J-encoded phenylalanine. The earlier analysis of a few hundred of the donors excluded any sequence lacking an unambiguous match to a single V gene segment. In an earlier analysis of a few hundred of the donors, a V segment was called functional when productive rearrangements were above 56.7%, and segregating when the standard deviation between donors exceeded 5%. To diagnose cytomegalovirus status from the catalog of TCR beta chain sequences, a statistical classification framework was built. In a later analysis, TCR nucleotide sequences were compared against IMGT/GENE-DB human TR gene sequences so that V and J genes could be assigned. A later analysis assigned CDR3 sequences and most-parsimonious VDJ recombination scenarios with the TCRdist pipeline. In a later analysis, every TCR beta chain was defined by the combination of its CDR3 amino acid sequence and its V-gene family, and reads without a unique V-gene family were dropped. To address suspected cross-contamination and a sequencing artifact, a later analysis removed approximately 600 highly shared, low-generation-probability nucleotide sequences. For each public chain, a later analysis derived a clonal expansion index from normalized ranks of inferred template counts within each repertoire. Generation probabilities in a later analysis came from a VDJ recombination model fitted to out-of-frame rearrangements, and those results were checked against IGoR. A later analysis scored TCR-TCR, TCR-HLA and TCR-CMV co-occurrence with hypergeometric tests, applying a repertoire-size bias correction to TCR pairs. False discovery rates were estimated in a later analysis by permuting HLA or CMV assignments 20 times. In a later analysis, co-occurring TCRs were grouped using DBSCAN, with TCRdist sequence similarity added in when clustering inside HLA-allele-positive subsets. Co-occurrence clustering excluded repertoires with fewer than 30,000 or more than 120,000 public chains, plus five with anomalous nucleotide sharing. TCRdb limited this immuneACCESS table to in-frame rearrangements with V and J called. A share of clones is missing; checked studies link under half to unresolved V genes, and the rest is unexplained. The D gene and trimming were derived from the DNA, and the V and J assignments and clone size from that table. The record for this sample contains about 170,000 clones. The top ten hold about 0.81% of the sample.

The sample is drawn from a study of cytomegalovirus exposure and HLA in healthy donors (dated by TCRdb to about 2017). In terms of the full investigation: According to an earlier analysis of a few hundred of the donors, about 190 million T cells yielded 100 million or so unique TCR beta sequences and about 300 Gb of sequence data. An early release covering about 600 HLA-typed donors comprised about 300 gigabases of sequencing data and approximately 80 million unique TCR sequences. Of the roughly 410 genotyped donors, 70% to 90% were placed in the genetic ancestry cluster associated with self-reported Caucasian donors. The study aimed to test whether cataloging public T cell receptors could reveal signatures of past pathogen exposure. The T cell repertoires of some 700 subjects were profiled by immunosequencing and related to cytomegalovirus serostatus. Along with the approximately 600-subject first cohort, a separate validation cohort of 120 different subjects was used. High-throughput TCR immunosequencing, statistical association of individual TCRs with disease status, and machine learning were combined to predict cytomegalovirus infection status. A later analysis re-analyzed previously published TCR beta repertoires from 666 donors and added high-resolution HLA genotyping to study TCR occurrence patterns. Rather than using new phenotypic data, the later analysis identified candidate immune exposures from TCR beta sequences and from how often those sequences occurred across donors. An earlier analysis of 587 of the donors used high-throughput TCR beta sequencing to judge whether each TCR beta V gene segment behaved as functional or pseudogenic. Donor age, sex, ethnicity and CMV serostatus were compiled alongside the repertoire data. In a later genetic analysis, genome-wide SNP genotypes for about three fifths of the roughly 670 donors were used, and that subset was treated as a discovery cohort. All discovery cohort repertoires had been generated on a single sequencing platform. Both class I and class II loci were covered by HLA typing, at four-digit resolution. The number of donors typed differed by locus, with 629-630 for A, B, C, DRB1 and DQB1, roughly 550 for DQA1, 600 to 610 for DPA1, and about 450 for DPB1. Roughly five DR-DQ haplotypes were handled as single units for association and clustering because linkage in the cohort was strong. Across around 400 genotyped donors of the cohort, an average of roughly 250,000 unique TCR beta nucleotide sequences per donor were sequenced, and roughly 18% of those sequences were non-productive. Study-level results and caveats: In both the original and validation cohorts, the classifier was reported to diagnose cytomegalovirus status with high specificity and sensitivity. Linkage disequilibrium might explain the correlated functional status among segregating V segments, but an unknown experimental factor could not be ruled out. The study gave a list of 150 to 200 TCR beta chains associated with cytomegalovirus. Immune exposure information for the cohort was limited to CMV serostatus. In an earlier analysis of about 540 of the donors, most TCR beta V segments were observed in productive rearrangements about 90% or about 30% of the time, broadly matching IMGT annotations. Because HLA typing was missing for some donors at each locus, association tests included only the typed subset. The presence/absence analyses assumed that sequencing depth was roughly uniform across donors, and that assumption may not be true. A further reported finding was that TCR beta sequences accurately predicted the HLA-A and HLA-B alleles for most subjects in the first cohort. This cohort had only TCR beta chains sequenced, and the lack of alpha or paired-chain data limited which features could be detected. A later analysis found that most CMV-associated TCR beta chains appeared HLA-restricted, with HLA associations seemingly driven largely by CMV exposure. A group of highly shared sequence variants was considered likely to be a technical artifact of the sequencing pipeline. An association between a missense DCLRE1C variant and V-gene and J-gene trimming of TCR beta chains was found in a later genetic analysis and replicated in an independent cohort. Because counts were too low, seventeen rarely observed V segments, including chromosome 9 orphons, were excluded from the earlier analysis of 500 to 700 of the donors. Most TCR sequences were seen in very few donors, while some public TCRs were found in many individuals. In a later analysis, the rate of TCR association differed among HLA loci, with DRB1 alleles having the most associated TCRs and HLA-C alleles having the fewest. A few of the identified cytomegalovirus-associated TCR beta chains were confirmed in vitro to be specific for cytomegalovirus antigens. According to a later analysis, parvovirus B19, influenza, CMV and Epstein-Barr virus appeared linked to several top co-occurrence clusters. In a later analysis, some 18,000 TCR beta sequences were associated with specific HLA alleles at a false discovery rate of 0.05. A later analysis found that HLA-associated TCR beta chains were more clonally expanded and had lower generation probabilities than equally common non-associated chains. The authors suggested that the approach could potentially be generalized to other disease states and immunological phenotypes. Compared with the 666-donor mean, donors in an Asian-associated ancestry cluster had fewer N-insertions in productive TCRs, according to a later genetic analysis. Assigning TCR associations to individual alleles was difficult when HLA alleles, especially DR and DQ, strongly co-occurred. Some IMGT-functional V segments, including TRBV6-2 and TRBV6-3, could not be told apart with the 87-base-pair reads, so those segments were excluded.

There are 17 amino acids in the CDR3, from cysteine to phenylalanine inclusive. Just CDR3 DNA is preserved here, 51 bases in frame from base 1. Trimming removed 0 bases from V and 2 bases from J; the gene matches leave 8 bases unexplained. Taken from the germline V gene, the CDR1 and CDR2 loops are SGHRS and YFSETQ. Source material: PBMCs. This receptor was identified in a woman younger than 30 in good health and CMV-seropositive. The chain couples TRBV5-1 to TRBJ2-3; 8 central nucleotides agree with TRBD2. The CDR3 sequence is CASSLGASGPYTDTQYF. The DNA sequence is as follows: TGCGCCAGCAGCTTGGGGGCTAGCGGGCCGTACACAGATACGCAGTATTTT. The CDR3, completed at both ends by the reference TRBV5-1 and TRBJ2-3 genes, gives the full variable domain KAGVTQTPRYLIKTRGQQVTLSCSPISGHRSVSWYQQTPGQGLQFLFEYFSETQRNKGNFPGRFSGRQFSNSRSEMNVSTLELGDSALYLCASSLGASGPYTDTQYFGPGTRLTVL.